The next 5 T cell receptor beta chains were all read from a single sample in a study of cytomegalovirus exposure and HLA in healthy donors. The study ran its PCR with 60 Vbeta and 13 Jbeta primers. TCRdb's table, derived via immunoSEQ multiplex PCR, lists solely in-frame clones and lacks some. The sample holds hundreds of thousands of clones, just under 80% seen once. The sequenced sample was PBMCs. The source is a boy between 5 and 17 years old in good health and CMV-seronegative.

The rearrangement links TRBV4-1 to TRBJ1-2; perhaps TRBD1 as D (6 bases). Germline CDR1 reads MGHRA; CDR2 reads YSYEKL. The CDR3 is 14 amino acids. Trimming cost V 0 bases and J 5 bases, with 10 bases left between them. CDR3: CASSQDGGRYGYTF. DNA of the CDR3: TGCGCCAGCAGCCAAGATGGGGGCAGGTATGGCTACACCTTC.

Worth noting for this clone: A junction end diverges from the germline sequence, so it may reflect a read error. The rearrangement uses TRBV7-7 and TRBJ2-6; a possible D gene is TRBD2 (5 bases). CDR1 and CDR2 (germline): SSHAT, FNYEAQ (reference sequence). This CDR3 has 17 amino acids. The CDR3 coding sequence is TGTGCTAGCAGCCCACGGGGAAGGTCCTCTGGGGCCAACGTCCTGACTTTC. Translated: CASSPRGRSSGANVLTF.

The chain recombines TRBV5-6 with TRBJ2-5; a weak D match, TRBD2 (5 bases). This CDR3 spans 14 amino acids. With 1 base removed from V and 4 bases from J, the gap between germline ends came to 11 bases. From germline, CDR1 is SGHDT and CDR2 YYEEEE. CDR3 in DNA: TGTGCCAGCAGCTTGACCGGGCTAGCAGAGACCCAGTACTTC. Translation: CASSLTGLAETQYF.

The CDR3 protein is CASSEATSGAYEQYF. Here the CDR3 DNA reads TGTGCCAGCAGTGAAGCAACTAGCGGGGCCTACGAGCAGTACTTC. The chain employs TRBV2 and TRBJ2-7; 10 bases match TRBD2. J lost 2 bases, V lost 0 bases, and 1 base had no gene match. The CDR3 has 15 amino acids. Per the germline V gene, CDR1 is SNHLY and CDR2 is FYNNEI.

This chain uses TRBV27 with TRBJ1-4; D is possibly TRBD1 (5 bases). Trimming removed 1 base from V and 14 bases from J, with 14 bases in between. This CDR3 has 13 amino acids. CDR1 and CDR2 from the germline V gene are MNHEY and SMNVEV (reference sequence). The CDR3 region has the DNA TGTGCCAGCAGTTTATTCGGGGGAAGAGTTCTGTTTTTT. Its translation is CASSLFGGRVLFF.